Sequencing of this T cell receptor beta chain was carried out in a study of CD8 T cells in Susac syndrome. With random hexamers, reverse transcription was performed on about 0.5 to 1 ug of RNA. TCRdb itself ran the immunoSEQ multiplex PCR reads through MiXCR, one entry per CDR3 protein. The table lists over 150,000 distinct CDR3 sequences, 95% to 96% of them singletons. The germline CDR1 and CDR2 sequences are SGHDN and FVKESK. Trimming cost V 10 bases and J 1 base, with 14 bases left between them. The CDR3 runs 14 residues. This clonotype was recorded once. The clonotype comes from a human donor with Susac syndrome. The sequenced material came from CD4+ T cells from PBMCs. This chain uses TRBV14 with TRBJ1-3; D call uncertain. The CDR3 nucleotides are TGTGCCACCCAGGTGGAGAGGTCTGGAAACACCATATATTTT. This encodes CATQVERSGNTIYF.